The 24 T cell receptor beta chains given below trace back to one sample, sequenced in a study of cytomegalovirus exposure and HLA in healthy donors. The PCR was carried out with 60 Vbeta primers and 13 Jbeta primers. Measured with immunoSEQ multiplex PCR; TCRdb has only the in-frame clones, and not every one. The sample records about 150,000 clones, around 73% being singletons. Specimen: PBMCs. The origin of the receptors is a woman under 30 in good health and CMV-seronegative.

The rearrangement joins TRBV5-5 to TRBJ2-6; D unresolved. V lost 0 bases and J 0 bases, leaving 4 bases between the germline ends. Germline V CDR1 and CDR2: SGHKS, YYEKEE (reference sequence). CDR3 size: 15 residues. CDR3 sequence (DNA): TGTGCCAGCAGCTTGGCAGGCTCTGGGGCCAACGTCCTGACTTTC. Translated: CASSLAGSGANVLTF.

The gene calls are TRBV5-8 and TRBJ1-5; 8 nucleotides match TRBD1. V lost 1 base and J lost 0; bases outside the gene matches: 9. The germline V gene encodes CDR1 SGHTS and CDR2 YDEGEE. The CDR3 length is 18 residues. CDR3 sequence (DNA): TGTGCCAGCAGCTTGCGTTCCCAGGGGGCTGGTAGCAATCAGCCCCAGCATTTT. Protein: CASSLRSQGAGSNQPQHF.

The V call is TRBV9, the J call TRBJ2-3; the match to TRBD2 covers 9 bases. The CDR3 loop spans 16 amino acids. V shed 0 bases and J 5 bases; nucleotides not matched to a gene: 7. Germline V gene lookup returns CDR1 SGDLS and CDR2 YYNGEE. The CDR3 sequence: CASSVEAGGTGDTQYF. The DNA for the CDR3 is TGTGCCAGCAGCGTAGAGGCGGGAGGGACGGGAGATACGCAGTATTTT.

The V and J genes are TRBV7-2 and TRBJ1-6, with D possibly being TRBD1 (6 bases). Trimming removed 2 bases from V and 4 bases from J, with 12 bases in between. Germline CDR1 and CDR2: SGHTA and FQGNSA. The CDR3 is made up of 16 amino acids. CDR3 DNA sequence: TGTGCCAGCAGCTTAATGTCCACAGGGTATAATTCACCCCTCCACTTT. Amino acid sequence: CASSLMSTGYNSPLHF.

The chain carries TRBV5-1 and TRBJ1-1; D gene uncertain. Germline CDR1 and CDR2: SGHRS and YFSETQ. The CDR3 consists of 14 residues. The germline V and J ends were trimmed by 0 bases and 8 bases, with 14 bases remaining between them. CDR3: CASSLVGAVKEAFF. The DNA of the CDR3 is TGCGCCAGCAGCTTGGTTGGAGCCGTGAAGGAAGCTTTCTTT.

The rearrangement links TRBV14 to TRBJ2-7, with TRBD1 as a possible D gene (6 bases). The V and J ends lost 1 base and 4 bases respectively, with 8 bases between them. CDR1 and CDR2 (germline): SGHDN, FVKESK. The CDR3 loop spans 13 amino acids. The CDR3 here is CASSQARGYEQYV. Here the CDR3 DNA reads TGTGCCAGCAGCCAAGCCAGGGGTTACGAGCAGTACGTC.

This clone was seen a single time. Sequence at one end of the junction differs from germline and may be a read error. The chain joins TRBV7-9 to TRBJ1-4, with D tentatively TRBD1 (5 bases). This CDR3 spans 15 amino acids. Germline assignment: CDR1 SEHNR and CDR2 FQNEAQ (reference sequence). The DNA for the CDR3 is TGTTCCAGCAGCTTATATCCCAGGGCTAATGAAAAACTGTTTTTT. As protein: CSSSLYPRANEKLFF. The full variable domain, completed using reference TRBV7-9 and TRBJ1-4, is DTGVSQNPRHKITKRGQNVTFRCDPISEHNRLYWYRQTLGQGPEFLTYFQNEAQLEKSRLLSDRFSAERPKGSFSTLEIQRTEQGDSAMYLCSSSLYPRANEKLFFGSGTQLSVL.

The chain uses TRBV7-2 and TRBJ1-2; 12 nucleotides align to TRBD1. The CDR3 is 16 residues long. Unmatched junction bases numbered 7, after V lost 4 bases and J lost 4 bases. Germline-derived CDR1 and CDR2 are SGHTA and FQGNSA. CDR3 loop: CASSSGQGAPGYGYTF. CDR3 nucleotides: TGTGCCAGCAGCTCGGGACAGGGGGCGCCCGGCTATGGCTACACCTTC.

The chain recombines TRBV28 with TRBJ1-5; D unclear. The CDR3 is made up of 14 amino acids. Germline values: CDR1 MDHEN, CDR2 SYDVKM. The V and J ends lost 3 bases and 5 bases respectively, with 11 bases between them. The CDR3 here is CASSFGLWYQPQHF. In DNA, the CDR3 is TGTGCCAGCAGTTTCGGGTTGTGGTATCAGCCCCAGCATTTT. The whole variable domain, remainder taken from reference TRBV28 and TRBJ1-5, is DVKVTQSSRYLVKRTGEKVFLECVQDMDHENMFWYRQDPGLGLRLIYFSYDVKMKEKGDIPEGYSVSREKKERFSLILESASTNQTSMYLCASSFGLWYQPQHFGDGTRLSIL.

V gene TRBV2 combines with J gene TRBJ2-7, with 9 nucleotides matching TRBD1. This CDR3 region has 13 residues. Trimming at V came to 4 bases and at J to 5 bases, leaving 3 bases not matched to a gene. Germline values: CDR1 SNHLY, CDR2 FYNNEI. The CDR3: CASSGQGVNEQYF. The CDR3 DNA sequence: TGTGCCAGCAGTGGACAGGGGGTGAACGAGCAGTACTTC.

V gene TRBV6-5 combines with J gene TRBJ1-2; D gene ambiguous. Germline assignment: CDR1 MNHEY and CDR2 SVGAGI. Trimming took off 0 bases at V and 4 bases at J, with 9 bases between the two ends. This CDR3 has 14 residues. The CDR3 DNA sequence: TGTGCCAGCAGTTACTCGCCAGGATCCTATGGCTACACCTTC. Amino acid sequence: CASSYSPGSYGYTF.

The V gene is TRBV30, the J gene TRBJ2-4; D may be TRBD2 (6 bases). The CDR3 has 14 residues. V lost 4 bases, J lost 5 bases, and 15 bases lay in between. Per germline, CDR1 GTSNPN and CDR2 SVGIG (reference sequence). The CDR3 DNA reads as TGTGCCTGGACCACTCGGGGGAATGAAAACATTCAGTACTTC. This translates into CAWTTRGNENIQYF.

This clone was found once. V and J are TRBV18 and TRBJ1-4, with a weak D call TRBD1 (5 bases). Per the germline V gene, CDR1 is KGHSH and CDR2 is LQKENI. With 3 bases removed from V and 7 bases from J, the gap between germline ends came to 15 bases. The CDR3 is made up of 15 amino acids. The CDR3 DNA reads as TGTGCCAGCTCACCCGGAGACAGCTTAAGTGAAAAACTGTTTTTT. Protein product: CASSPGDSLSEKLFF. The variable domain in full, with the rest retrieved from reference TRBV18 and TRBJ1-4, is NAGVMQNPRHLVRRRGQEARLRCSPMKGHSHVYWYRQLPEEGLKFMVYLQKENIIDESGMPKERFSAEFPKEGPSILRIQQVVRGDSAAYFCASSPGDSLSEKLFFGSGTQLSVL.

The table lists this clone with a few counts. The chain couples TRBV5-6 to TRBJ1-2, with D possibly matching TRBD1 (6 bases). Trimming removed 4 bases at V and 4 bases at J, with 11 bases between. There are 13 residues in the CDR3. Germline V gene sequence: CDR1 SGHDT, CDR2 YYEEEE. In nucleotides, the CDR3 is TGTGCCAGCAGCCCTACAGGGACCTATGGCTACACCTTC. Translation gives CASSPTGTYGYTF.

This clone was seen just once. The chain links TRBV28 to TRBJ2-2; 12 nucleotides agree with TRBD1. From germline, CDR1 is MDHEN and CDR2 SYDVKM. The trim removed 3 bases at V and 6 bases at J, leaving 2 bases unmatched. The CDR3 is 15 residues long. CDR3 sequence reads: CASSLGTGGAGELFF. The CDR3 DNA reads as TGTGCCAGCAGTTTGGGGACAGGGGGCGCCGGGGAGCTGTTTTTT.

The chain joins TRBV7-9 to TRBJ2-7, with 7 bases matching TRBD1. V was pared by 4 bases and J by 0 bases, with 3 bases of the junction left unmatched. The CDR3 is made up of 14 amino acids. Germline V gene data show CDR1 as SEHNR and CDR2 as FQNEAQ (reference sequence). The CDR3 nucleotides read TGTGCCAGCAGCTCCGGGACAGTCTCCTACGAGCAGTACGTC. It is translated as CASSSGTVSYEQYV.

The V and J genes are TRBV5-4 and TRBJ2-7; tentative D call: TRBD1 (6 bases). Germline V gene sequence: CDR1 SGHNT, CDR2 YYREEE (reference sequence). The CDR3 is made up of 16 amino acids. Deletions cut 4 bases from V and 0 bases from J, with 17 bases between. The CDR3 nucleotides read TGTGCCAGCAGCCCCGCAGGGGCAGGTGACTCCTACGAGCAGTACGTC. This encodes CASSPAGAGDSYEQYV.

The chain joins TRBV27 to TRBJ1-6; 10 bases align to TRBD1. The CDR3 totals 16 residues. Germline lookup yields CDR1 MNHEY and CDR2 SMNVEV (reference sequence). Losses at the gene ends were 8 bases for V and 7 bases for J; bases not matched to a gene: 11. CDR3 loop: CASRVGTGDDNSPLHF. In DNA, the CDR3 is TGTGCCAGCCGGGTAGGGACAGGGGATGACAATTCACCCCTCCACTTT.

This chain uses TRBV6-5 with TRBJ1-2; D is unresolved. V dropped 2 bases and J dropped 2 bases, with 12 bases sitting between them. Germline CDR1 reads MNHEY; CDR2 reads SVGAGI. The length of the CDR3 is 15 residues. The CDR3 sequence: CASSYRGGSNYGYTF. In DNA, the CDR3 is TGTGCCAGCAGTTACCGAGGCGGATCAAACTATGGCTACACCTTC.

This chain links TRBV2 with TRBJ1-4; no definite D call. The V end was cut by 3 bases, the J end by 7 bases, with 12 bases between. Germline values: CDR1 SNHLY, CDR2 FYNNEI. This CDR3 has 14 amino acids. Written as DNA, the CDR3 is TGTGCCAGCAGTGAGTCTGGGCGTATTGAAAAACTGTTTTTT. It is translated as CASSESGRIEKLFF.

J is TRBJ1-2 and V is TRBV5-6, with D unclear. V dropped 2 bases and J dropped 0 bases, with 5 bases sitting between them. Per germline, CDR1 SGHDT and CDR2 YYEEEE. The CDR3 has 13 amino acids. CDR3 region: CASSLGANYGYTF. In nucleotides, the CDR3 is TGTGCCAGCAGCTTAGGAGCTAACTATGGCTACACCTTC.

The genes are TRBV14 and TRBJ2-5, with 9 bases that match TRBD1. The CDR3 length is 16 residues. Per the germline V gene, CDR1 is SGHDN and CDR2 is FVKESK. With 6 bases clipped from V and 5 bases from J, the junction kept 13 bases outside the gene matches. The chain's CDR3 is CASSQYTGGLGETQYF. CDR3 bases: TGTGCCAGCAGTCAATATACAGGGGGCCTTGGGGAGACCCAGTACTTC.

The rearrangement links TRBV11-2 to TRBJ1-4, with D uncertain. Germline V lookup: CDR1 SGHAT, CDR2 FQNNGV. V shed 5 bases and J shed 6 bases, with 16 bases lying between them. CDR3 length: 15 amino acids. The CDR3 DNA follows: TGTGCCAGCAGCCTTGGAGAGGCCGCCGATGAAAAACTGTTTTTT. It encodes CASSLGEAADEKLFF.

This chain joins TRBV6-1 and TRBJ1-2; 7 bases line up with TRBD1. Losses at the gene ends were 7 bases for V and 7 bases for J; bases not matched to a gene: 9. Germline V gives CDR1 MNHNS, CDR2 SASEGT. This CDR3 has 13 residues. CDR3 sequence: CASIFDRVGGYTF. The CDR3 coding sequence is TGTGCCAGCATCTTTGACAGGGTCGGTGGCTACACCTTC.